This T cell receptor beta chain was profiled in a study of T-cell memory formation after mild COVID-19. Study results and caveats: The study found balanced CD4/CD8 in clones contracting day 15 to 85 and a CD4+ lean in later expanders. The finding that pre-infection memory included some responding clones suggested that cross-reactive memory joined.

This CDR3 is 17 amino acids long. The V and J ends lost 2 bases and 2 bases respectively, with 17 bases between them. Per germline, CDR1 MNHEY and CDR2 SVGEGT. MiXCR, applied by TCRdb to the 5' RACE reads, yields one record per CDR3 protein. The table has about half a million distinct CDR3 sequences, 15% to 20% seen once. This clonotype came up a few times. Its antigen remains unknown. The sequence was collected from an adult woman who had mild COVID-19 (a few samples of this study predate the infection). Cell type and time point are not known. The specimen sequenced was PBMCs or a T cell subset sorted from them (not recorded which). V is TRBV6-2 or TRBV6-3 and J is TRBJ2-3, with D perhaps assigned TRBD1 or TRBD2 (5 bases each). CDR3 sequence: CASSYVRGGEITDTQYF. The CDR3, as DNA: TGTGCCAGCAGTTACGTCCGGGGCGGAGAGATCACAGATACGCAGTATTTT.